This T cell receptor beta chain was captured in a study of molecular identifiers for immune sequencing clone quantification. Trimming cost V 4 bases and J 6 bases; bases outside gene matches: 7. Germline-derived CDR1 and CDR2 are SGHTA and FQGTGA. This CDR3 contains 15 residues. TCRdb independently ran MiXCR on the PCR reads; one entry per CDR3 protein. The profile shows 70,000 to 95,000 distinct CDR3 sequences, 15% to 20% of them singletons. Naive CD8 sequencing libraries were generated from about 19,000 to 1,100,000 sorted cells, with 10%, 30% or 50% RNA as input. A CD8+CD4-CCR7+CD45RA+ gate was used to sort naive CD8 T cells.

V gene TRBV7-3 combines with J gene TRBJ2-3; TRBD2 matches at 10 bases. The sample comprised naive CD8+ T cells from blood, with Jurkat cell RNA spiked in. Stated subset: FACS-sorted CD8+CD4-CCR7+CD45RA+ naive T cells. The receptor was isolated from a human donor in good health. Some libraries in this study had Jurkat cell RNA spiked in. The CDR3 region has the DNA TGTGCCAGCAGCTCAATAGCGGGAGGTAGTGATACGCAGTATTTT. It yields the protein CASSSIAGGSDTQYF.